This T cell receptor beta chain derives from a study of blood T cell repertoires in COVID-19. On the study more broadly: The United States, Italy and Spain provided the acute and convalescent COVID-19 samples. Sources were T cells, B-cell-depleted T cells, or PBMCs; the material itself was cDNA or gDNA.

In the original processing: Researchers report that nucleated cell counts were estimated from reference gene primer amplification. TCRdb keeps only in-frame clones here, not all; method: immunoSEQ multiplex PCR. The V and J calls and clone size come from that table; D and trimming were worked out from the DNA. The data show over 80,000 clones, approximately 91% seen once. Germline V gene sequence: CDR1 SNHLY, CDR2 FYNNEI. The CDR3 is 15 residues long. Trimming took 6 bases from V and 3 from J; bases not matched to a gene: 9. The specimen sequenced was peripheral blood. This sequence joins TRBV2 and TRBJ1-2; TRBD1 matches 8 bases. The receptor's source is a woman older than 75 with acute or convalescent COVID-19. The CDR3 nucleotides are TGTGCCAGCAGCTACGGGACAGGTCTGTACTATGGCTACACCTTC. It is translated as CASSYGTGLYYGYTF.